This entry features one T cell receptor (beta chain) sequence. The target antigen is unknown. The repertoire was sequenced with immunoSEQ multiplex PCR; TCRdb's copy has only in-frame clones and lacks some. The profile covers 100,000 to 150,000 clones, with around 90% appearing a single time and around 30% taken by the ten largest. The data stem from a study of T cell responses to AZD1222 COVID-19 vaccine. V gave up 0 bases and J gave up 4 bases, with 10 bases separating them. Germline V CDR1 and CDR2: KGHSY, FQNENV. This CDR3 region has 14 residues. Regarding the study as a whole: Without day 14 samples, only post-peak T cell repertoires were studied.

J is TRBJ2-7 and V is TRBV16; D gene uncertain. This TCR came from an adult in good health. This specimen was peripheral blood, taken on day 0 of AZD1222 vaccination. The CDR3 is CASSQSGNVYEQYF. As DNA, the CDR3 is TGTGCCAGCAGCCAATCAGGGAACGTATACGAGCAGTACTTC.